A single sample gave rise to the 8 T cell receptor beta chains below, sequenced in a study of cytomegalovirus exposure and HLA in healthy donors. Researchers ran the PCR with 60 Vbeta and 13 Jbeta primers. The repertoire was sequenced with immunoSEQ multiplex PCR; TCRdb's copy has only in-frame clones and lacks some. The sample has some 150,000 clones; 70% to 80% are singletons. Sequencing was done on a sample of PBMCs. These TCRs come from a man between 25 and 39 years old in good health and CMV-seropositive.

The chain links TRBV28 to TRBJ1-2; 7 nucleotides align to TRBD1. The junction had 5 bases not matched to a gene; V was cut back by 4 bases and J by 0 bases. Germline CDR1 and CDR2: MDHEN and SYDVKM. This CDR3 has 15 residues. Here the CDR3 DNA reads TGTGCCAGCAGTTCCCCAGGGGGGCCTAACTATGGCTACACCTTC. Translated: CASSSPGGPNYGYTF.

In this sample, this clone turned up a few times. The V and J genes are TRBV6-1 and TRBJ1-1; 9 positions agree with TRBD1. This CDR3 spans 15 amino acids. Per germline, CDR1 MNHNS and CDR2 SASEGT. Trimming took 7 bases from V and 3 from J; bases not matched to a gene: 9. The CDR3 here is CASTPGQGSYTEAFF. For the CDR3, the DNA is TGTGCCAGCACACCCGGACAGGGGAGCTACACTGAAGCTTTCTTT.

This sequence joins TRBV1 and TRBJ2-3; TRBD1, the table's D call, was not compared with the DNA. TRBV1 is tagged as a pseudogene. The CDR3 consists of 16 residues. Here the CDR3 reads CTSSPRQGSDTDTQYF. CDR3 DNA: TGCACCAGCAGCCCTCGACAGGGCTCGGACACAGATACGCAGTATTTT.

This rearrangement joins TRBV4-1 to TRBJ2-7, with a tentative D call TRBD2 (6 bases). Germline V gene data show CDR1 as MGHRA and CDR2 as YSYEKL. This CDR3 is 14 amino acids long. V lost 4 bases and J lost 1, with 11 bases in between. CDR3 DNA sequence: TGCGCCAGCAGCCCGAGGAGGGAATCCTACGAGCAGTACTTC. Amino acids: CASSPRRESYEQYF.

The CDR3 DNA follows: TGTGCCAGCAGCCTGACAGGGGACAATCAGCCCCAGCATTTT. It encodes CASSLTGDNQPQHF. The chain is built from TRBV7-9 and TRBJ1-5; 8 bases align to TRBD1. The CDR3 has 14 amino acids. Trimming at V came to 5 bases and at J to 3 bases, leaving 3 bases not matched to a gene. CDR1 and CDR2 from the germline V gene are SEHNR and FQNEAQ (reference sequence).

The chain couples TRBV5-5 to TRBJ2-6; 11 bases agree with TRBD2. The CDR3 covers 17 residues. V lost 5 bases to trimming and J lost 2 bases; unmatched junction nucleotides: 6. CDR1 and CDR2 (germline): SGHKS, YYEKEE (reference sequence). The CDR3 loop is CASRFSGGAPGANVLTF. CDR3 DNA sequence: TGTGCCAGCAGGTTTAGCGGGGGGGCCCCTGGGGCCAACGTCCTGACTTTC.

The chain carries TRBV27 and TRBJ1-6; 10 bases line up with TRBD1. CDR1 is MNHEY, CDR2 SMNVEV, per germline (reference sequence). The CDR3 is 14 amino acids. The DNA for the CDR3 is TGTGCAAGGGACAGGGGAGACTATAATTCACCCCTCCACTTT. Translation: CARDRGDYNSPLHF.

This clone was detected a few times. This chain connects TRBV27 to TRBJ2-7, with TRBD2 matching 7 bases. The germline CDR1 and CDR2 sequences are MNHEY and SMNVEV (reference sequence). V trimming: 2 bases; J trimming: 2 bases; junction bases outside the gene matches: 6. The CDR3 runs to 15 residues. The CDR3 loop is CASSLRGGAPYEQYF. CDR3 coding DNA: TGTGCCAGCAGTTTAAGGGGAGGGGCTCCCTACGAGCAGTACTTC.